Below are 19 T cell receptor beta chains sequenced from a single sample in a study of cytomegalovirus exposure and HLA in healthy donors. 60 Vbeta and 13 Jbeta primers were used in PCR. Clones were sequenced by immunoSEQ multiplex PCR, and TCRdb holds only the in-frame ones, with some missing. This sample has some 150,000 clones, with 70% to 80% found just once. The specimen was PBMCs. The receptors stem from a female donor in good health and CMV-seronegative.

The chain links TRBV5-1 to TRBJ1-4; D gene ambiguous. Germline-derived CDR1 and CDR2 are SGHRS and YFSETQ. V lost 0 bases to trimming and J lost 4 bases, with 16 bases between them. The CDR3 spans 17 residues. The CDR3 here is CASSLASGLSFNEKLFF. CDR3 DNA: TGCGCCAGCAGCTTGGCCAGCGGACTTAGCTTTAATGAAAAACTGTTTTTT.

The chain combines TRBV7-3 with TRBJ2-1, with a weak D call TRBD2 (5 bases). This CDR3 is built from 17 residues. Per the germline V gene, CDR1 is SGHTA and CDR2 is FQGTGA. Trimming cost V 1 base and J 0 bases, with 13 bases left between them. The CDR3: CASSLRRRGSSYNEQFF. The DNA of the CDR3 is TGTGCCAGCAGCTTAAGGCGGCGTGGGAGCTCCTACAATGAGCAGTTCTTC.

CDR3 bases: TGTGCCAGTAGTTCGACTAGCGGGGTGCTCTACGAGCAGTACTTC. Translating it yields CASSSTSGVLYEQYF. The chain joins TRBV19 to TRBJ2-7; TRBD2 matches at 11 bases. Germline trimming cut 5 bases from V and 3 bases from J; bases unmatched to any gene: 6. The CDR3 spans 15 residues. CDR1 and CDR2 (germline): LNHDA, SQIVND (reference sequence).

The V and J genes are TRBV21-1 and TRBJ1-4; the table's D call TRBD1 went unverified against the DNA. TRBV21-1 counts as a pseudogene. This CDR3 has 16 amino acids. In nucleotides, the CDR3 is TGTGCCAGCAGCAGAAGCAGGACAGGCTTTTTCGAAAAACTGTTTTTT. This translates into CASSRSRTGFFEKLFF.

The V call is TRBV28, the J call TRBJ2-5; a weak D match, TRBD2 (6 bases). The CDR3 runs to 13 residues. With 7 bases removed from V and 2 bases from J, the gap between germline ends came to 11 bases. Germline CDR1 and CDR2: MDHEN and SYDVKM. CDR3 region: CASIPGTQETQYF. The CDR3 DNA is TGTGCCAGCATCCCAGGGACTCAAGAGACCCAGTACTTC.

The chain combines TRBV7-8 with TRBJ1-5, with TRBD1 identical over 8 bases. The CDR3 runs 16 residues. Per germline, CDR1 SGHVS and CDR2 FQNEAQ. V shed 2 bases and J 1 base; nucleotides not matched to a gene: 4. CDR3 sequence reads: CASSLWDRNSNQPQHF. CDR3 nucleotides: TGTGCCAGCAGCTTATGGGACAGGAACAGCAATCAGCCCCAGCATTTT.

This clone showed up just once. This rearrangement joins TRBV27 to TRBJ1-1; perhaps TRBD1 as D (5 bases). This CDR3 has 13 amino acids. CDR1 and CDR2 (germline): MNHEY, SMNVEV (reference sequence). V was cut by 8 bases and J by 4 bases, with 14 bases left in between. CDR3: CASGHFLGTEAFF. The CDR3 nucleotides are TGTGCCAGCGGACATTTTTTGGGCACTGAAGCTTTCTTT.

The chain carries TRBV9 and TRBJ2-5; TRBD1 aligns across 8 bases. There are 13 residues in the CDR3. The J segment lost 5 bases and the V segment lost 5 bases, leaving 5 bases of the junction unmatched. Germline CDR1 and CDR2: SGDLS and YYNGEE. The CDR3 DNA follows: TGTGCCAGCAGGGGACAGGCTGGGGAGACCCAGTACTTC. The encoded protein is CASRGQAGETQYF.

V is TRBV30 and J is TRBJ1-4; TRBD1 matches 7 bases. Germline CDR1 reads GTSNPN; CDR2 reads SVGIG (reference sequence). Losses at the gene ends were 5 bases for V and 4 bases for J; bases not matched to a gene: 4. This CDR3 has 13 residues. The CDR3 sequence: CAWDRDSNEKLFF. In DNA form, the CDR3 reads TGTGCCTGGGACCGGGACAGTAATGAAAAACTGTTTTTT.

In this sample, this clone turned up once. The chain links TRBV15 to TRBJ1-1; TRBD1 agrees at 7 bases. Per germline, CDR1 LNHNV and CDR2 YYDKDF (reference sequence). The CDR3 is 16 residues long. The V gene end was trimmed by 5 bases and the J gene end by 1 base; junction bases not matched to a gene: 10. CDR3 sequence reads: CATSVDRVGGNTEAFF. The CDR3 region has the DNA TGTGCCACCAGCGTCGACAGGGTCGGAGGGAACACTGAAGCTTTCTTT.

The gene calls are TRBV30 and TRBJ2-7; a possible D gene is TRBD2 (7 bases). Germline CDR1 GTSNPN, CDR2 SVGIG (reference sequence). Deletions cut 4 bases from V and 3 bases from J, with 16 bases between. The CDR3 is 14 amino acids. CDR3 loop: CAWNRGGAGYEQYF. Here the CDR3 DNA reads TGTGCCTGGAACCGAGGGGGGGCGGGCTACGAGCAGTACTTC.

CDR3 sequence: CASSGTKSTDGYTF. CDR3 nucleotides: TGTGCCAGCTCGGGAACGAAATCGACCGATGGCTACACCTTC. The chain is built from TRBV2 and TRBJ1-2; D not certain. The CDR3 is 14 amino acids. Trimming stripped 8 bases from V and 6 bases from J, with 19 bases between. The germline V gene has CDR1 SNHLY and CDR2 FYNNEI.

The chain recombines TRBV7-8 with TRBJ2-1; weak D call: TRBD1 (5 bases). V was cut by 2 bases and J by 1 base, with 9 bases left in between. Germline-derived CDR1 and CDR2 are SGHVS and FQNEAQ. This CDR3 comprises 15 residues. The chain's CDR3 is CASSLFQGSYNEQFF. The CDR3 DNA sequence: TGTGCCAGCAGCTTATTCCAGGGTTCCTACAATGAGCAGTTCTTC.

Written as DNA, the CDR3 is TGTGCCGCCGGCCCTAGCGCCCCGGAGATCGATGAGCAGTTCTTC. It translates to CAAGPSAPEIDEQFF. V and J are TRBV19 and TRBJ2-1, with D possibly TRBD2 on 6 matching bases. The CDR3 has 15 amino acids. Germline CDR1 is LNHDA and CDR2 is SQIVND (reference sequence). Trimming pared 11 bases from V and 8 bases from J, leaving 25 bases between.

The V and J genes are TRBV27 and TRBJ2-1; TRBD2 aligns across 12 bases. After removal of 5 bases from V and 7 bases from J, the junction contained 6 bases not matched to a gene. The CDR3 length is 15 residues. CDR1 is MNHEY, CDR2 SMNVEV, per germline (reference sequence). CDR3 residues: CASSLGLAGLNEQFF. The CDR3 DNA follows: TGTGCCAGCAGTCTCGGACTAGCGGGACTTAATGAGCAGTTCTTC.

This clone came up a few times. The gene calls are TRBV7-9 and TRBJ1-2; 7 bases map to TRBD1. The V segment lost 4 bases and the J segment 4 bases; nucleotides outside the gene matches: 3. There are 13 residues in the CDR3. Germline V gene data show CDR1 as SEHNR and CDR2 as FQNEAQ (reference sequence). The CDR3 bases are TGTGCCAGCAGCTCGGGACAGCTCTATGGCTACACCTTC. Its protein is CASSSGQLYGYTF.

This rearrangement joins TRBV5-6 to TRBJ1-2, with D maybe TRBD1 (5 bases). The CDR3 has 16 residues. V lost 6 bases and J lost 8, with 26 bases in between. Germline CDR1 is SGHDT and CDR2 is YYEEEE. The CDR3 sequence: CASTRGHRGFGRGYTF. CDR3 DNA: TGTGCCAGCACCCGGGGCCATCGGGGGTTCGGACGCGGCTACACCTTC.

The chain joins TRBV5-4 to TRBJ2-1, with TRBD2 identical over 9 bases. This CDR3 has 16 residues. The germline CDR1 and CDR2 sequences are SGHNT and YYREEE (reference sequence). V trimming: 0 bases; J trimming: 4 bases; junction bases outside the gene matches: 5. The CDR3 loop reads CASSLDSAGGYNEQFF. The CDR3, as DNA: TGTGCCAGCAGCTTGGATTCAGCGGGGGGTTACAATGAGCAGTTCTTC.

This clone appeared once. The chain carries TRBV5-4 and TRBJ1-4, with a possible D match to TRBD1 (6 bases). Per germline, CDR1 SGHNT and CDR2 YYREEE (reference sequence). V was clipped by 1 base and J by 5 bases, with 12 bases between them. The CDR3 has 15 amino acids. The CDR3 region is CASSLRDTVNEKLFF. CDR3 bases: TGTGCCAGCAGCTTGCGGGACACCGTCAATGAAAAACTGTTTTTT. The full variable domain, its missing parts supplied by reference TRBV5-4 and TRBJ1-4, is ETGVTQSPTHLIKTRGQQVTLRCSSQSGHNTVSWYQQALGQGPQFIFQYYREEENGRGNFPPRFSGLQFPNYSSELNVNALELDDSALYLCASSLRDTVNEKLFFGSGTQLSVL.